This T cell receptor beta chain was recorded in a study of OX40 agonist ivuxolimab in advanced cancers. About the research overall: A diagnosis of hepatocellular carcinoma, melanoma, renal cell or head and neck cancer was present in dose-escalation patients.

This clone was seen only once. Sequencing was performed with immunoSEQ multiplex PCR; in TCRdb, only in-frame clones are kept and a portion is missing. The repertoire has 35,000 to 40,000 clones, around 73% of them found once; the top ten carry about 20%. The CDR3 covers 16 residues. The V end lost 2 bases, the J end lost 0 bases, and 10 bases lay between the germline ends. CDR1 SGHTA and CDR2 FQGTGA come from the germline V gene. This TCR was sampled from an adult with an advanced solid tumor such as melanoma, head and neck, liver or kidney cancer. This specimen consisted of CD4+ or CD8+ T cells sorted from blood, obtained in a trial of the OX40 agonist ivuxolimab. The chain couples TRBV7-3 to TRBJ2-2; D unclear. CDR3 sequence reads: CASSLVPPPNTGELFF. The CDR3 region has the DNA TGTGCCAGCAGCTTAGTACCCCCCCCGAACACCGGGGAGCTGTTTTTT.